The 7 T cell receptor beta chains presented below share a single source sample, sequenced in a study of blood T cell repertoires in COVID-19 (dated by TCRdb to 2018 to 2021). Receptors were amplified or captured by the immunoSEQ multiplex PCR assay. TCRdb provides this immuneACCESS table in a form limited to in-frame rearrangements. Some clones are lacking; in checked studies, under half of them reflect an unresolved V gene, and why the rest are absent is not known. This sample lists approximately 180,000 clones; 80% to 90% were detected once. The top ten clonotypes cover approximately 11% of the sample. What was sequenced was peripheral blood. The receptors shown here come from a human donor with active or convalescent COVID-19. The donor label of this sample is uncertain.

This chain joins TRBV27 and TRBJ2-5; 8 bases agree with TRBD1. V shed 3 bases, J shed 5 bases, and the junction held 8 bases outside the gene matches. The CDR3 is made up of 15 amino acids. Germline CDR1 reads MNHEY; CDR2 reads SMNVEV (reference sequence). The CDR3 DNA reads as TGTGCCAGCAGTTTCAGACACAGGGGGTCTGAGACCCAGTACTTC. This translates into CASSFRHRGSETQYF.

J is TRBJ2-1 and V is TRBV29-1; 11 nucleotides line up with TRBD2. This CDR3 is 14 amino acids long. Trimming removed 6 bases from V and 9 bases from J; junction bases left unmatched: 10. Germline CDR1 reads SQVTM; CDR2 reads ANQGSEA. The CDR3 protein is CSVTSGGTEGEQFF. CDR3 DNA: TGCAGCGTAACTAGCGGGGGAACTGAAGGTGAGCAGTTCTTC.

The chain couples TRBV4-1 to TRBJ2-7; D may be TRBD2 (5 bases). Germline V gives CDR1 MGHRA, CDR2 YSYEKL. Deletions cut 1 base from V and 3 bases from J, with 13 bases between. The length of the CDR3 is 15 residues. The CDR3 DNA sequence: TGCGCCAGCAGCCAAGCGGGAACTGGGATCTACGAGCAGTACTTC. Its translation: CASSQAGTGIYEQYF.

The chain's CDR3 is CASGGGLESDTQYF. CDR3 sequence (DNA): TGTGCCAGCGGGGGGGGTCTGGAGTCAGATACGCAGTATTTT. The chain links TRBV6-4 to TRBJ2-3, with 7 bases fitting TRBD2. The CDR3 length is 14 residues. Trimming at V came to 8 bases and at J to 4 bases, leaving 9 bases not matched to a gene. CDR1 and CDR2 from the germline V gene are MRHNA and SNTAGT.

This chain joins TRBV7-3 and TRBJ2-1, with TRBD2 matching over 12 bases. CDR1 and CDR2 from the germline V gene are SGHTA and FQGTGA. The CDR3 loop spans 16 amino acids. Trimming removed 8 bases from V and 6 bases from J; junction bases left unmatched: 11. DNA for the CDR3: TGTGCCAGCTCCCGTCTACTAGCGGGAGGTTTCAATGAGCAGTTCTTC. It encodes CASSRLLAGGFNEQFF. Full variable domain (rest looked up from reference TRBV7-3 and TRBJ2-1): GAGVSQTPSNKVTEKGKYVELRCDPISGHTALYWYRQSLGQGPEFLIYFQGTGAADDSGLPNDRFFAVRPEGSVSTLKIQRTERGDSAVYLCASSRLLAGGFNEQFFGPGTRLTVL.

This clone came up a few times. The gene calls are TRBV5-1 and TRBJ1-2, with D perhaps TRBD1 (6 bases). The V gene lost 0 bases and the J gene lost 5 bases, with 20 bases spanning the gap. Germline V gene lookup returns CDR1 SGHRS and CDR2 YFSETQ. The CDR3 consists of 17 residues. CDR3 in amino acids: CASSLGGPNRERYGYTF. The CDR3 nucleotides are TGCGCCAGCAGCTTGGGGGGCCCAAACAGGGAGAGGTATGGCTACACCTTC.

The chain employs TRBV9 and TRBJ1-1, with D perhaps TRBD1 (6 bases). Germline assignment: CDR1 SGDLS and CDR2 YYNGEE. CDR3 length equals 15 residues. V was pared by 3 bases and J by 4 bases, with 16 bases between. CDR3 DNA: TGTGCCAGCAGCGCTCAGGCCAGGGGATCCACTGAAGCTTTCTTT. Its protein is CASSAQARGSTEAFF.